One sample yielded the 4 T cell receptor beta chains listed below, sequenced in a study of T cell responses to AZD1222 COVID-19 vaccine. Data came from immunoSEQ multiplex PCR; TCRdb stores just in-frame clones and leaves some out. In the table there are approximately 130,000 clones, roughly 90% of which are singletons. This specimen consisted of peripheral blood, obtained on day 0 of MenACWY control vaccination. The receptors come from an adult in good health.

The rearrangement uses TRBV7-3 and TRBJ2-2; 12 bases are a match to TRBD2. The CDR3 length is 18 residues. The V gene end was trimmed by 0 bases and the J gene end by 3 bases; junction bases not matched to a gene: 5. Germline values: CDR1 SGHTA, CDR2 FQGTGA. CDR3 nucleotides: TGTGCCAGCAGCTTAACCTCCGGGACTAGCGGGTACACCGGGGAGCTGTTTTTT. Its protein is CASSLTSGTSGYTGELFF.

CDR3 nucleotide sequence: TGCGCCAGCAGCTTGAGCCTAGCGGGGTCAGATACGCAGTATTTT. Amino acids: CASSLSLAGSDTQYF. The chain carries TRBV5-1 and TRBJ2-3; TRBD2 matches 9 bases. Germline values: CDR1 SGHRS, CDR2 YFSETQ. Trimming took 1 base from V and 4 from J; bases not matched to a gene: 4. CDR3 size: 15 residues.

The rearrangement joins TRBV11-2 to TRBJ1-1; TRBD1 agrees at 7 bases. J gave up 4 bases and V 1 base, and 3 bases lay outside the gene matches. Germline loops: CDR1 SGHAT, CDR2 FQNNGV. This CDR3 region has 14 residues. Here the CDR3 DNA reads TGTGCCAGCAGCTTAGTCGCAGGGGGCACTGAAGCTTTCTTT. It codes for CASSLVAGGTEAFF.

This rearrangement joins TRBV7-9 to TRBJ1-2, with D perhaps matching TRBD1 (5 bases). This CDR3 spans 13 amino acids. V dropped 5 bases and J dropped 7 bases, with 14 bases sitting between them. Per germline, CDR1 SEHNR and CDR2 FQNEAQ (reference sequence). The CDR3 here is CASSLGGEGGYTF. The CDR3 nucleotides read TGTGCCAGCAGCCTCGGAGGGGAAGGTGGCTACACCTTC.